The TCR beta chain under discussion was sequenced for a study of blood T cells in healthy people across ages. PCR was performed a second time for 7 to 11 cycles using a sample-barcoded 5' primer and a J-beta primer mix. Template switching added a 12-random-nucleotide identifier to every cDNA molecule. Via MiXCR, TCRdb re-called the 5' RACE reads, giving one row per CDR3 protein. The table shows nearly 800,000 distinct CDR3 sequences, with approximately 53% occurring only once. The J segment lost 9 bases and the V segment lost 3 bases, leaving 17 bases of the junction unmatched. CDR3 length: 17 amino acids. The germline gives CDR1 SGHDN, CDR2 FVKESK. General study points: While age rose, TCR beta diversity per million T cells dropped in a roughly linear way.

Every sample had a minimum of 6 million PBMCs isolated. A minimum of 5.5 micrograms of total RNA was extracted per sample. On this clonotype itself: Its antigen is not identified.

The sample taken for sequencing was blood. This rearrangement joins TRBV14 to TRBJ1-5; 7 nucleotides line up with TRBD1. This TCR derives from a man aged 40-49 years in good health. CDR3 nucleotide sequence: TGTGCCAGCAGCCATGACAGGGCGAGCTTTGTATTCTTGCCCCAGCATTTT. Encoded protein: CASSHDRASFVFLPQHF.